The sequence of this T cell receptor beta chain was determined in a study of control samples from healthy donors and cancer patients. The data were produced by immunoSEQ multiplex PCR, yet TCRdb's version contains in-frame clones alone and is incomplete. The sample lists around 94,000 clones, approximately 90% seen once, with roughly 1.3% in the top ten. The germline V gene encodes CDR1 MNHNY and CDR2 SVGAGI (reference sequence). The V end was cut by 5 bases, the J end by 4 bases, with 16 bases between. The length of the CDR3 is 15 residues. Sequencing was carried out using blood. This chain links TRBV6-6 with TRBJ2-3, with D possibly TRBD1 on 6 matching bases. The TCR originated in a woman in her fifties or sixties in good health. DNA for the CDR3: TGTGCCAGCAGTCCCACCCCGGACAGTCCAGATACGCAGTATTTT. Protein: CASSPTPDSPDTQYF.